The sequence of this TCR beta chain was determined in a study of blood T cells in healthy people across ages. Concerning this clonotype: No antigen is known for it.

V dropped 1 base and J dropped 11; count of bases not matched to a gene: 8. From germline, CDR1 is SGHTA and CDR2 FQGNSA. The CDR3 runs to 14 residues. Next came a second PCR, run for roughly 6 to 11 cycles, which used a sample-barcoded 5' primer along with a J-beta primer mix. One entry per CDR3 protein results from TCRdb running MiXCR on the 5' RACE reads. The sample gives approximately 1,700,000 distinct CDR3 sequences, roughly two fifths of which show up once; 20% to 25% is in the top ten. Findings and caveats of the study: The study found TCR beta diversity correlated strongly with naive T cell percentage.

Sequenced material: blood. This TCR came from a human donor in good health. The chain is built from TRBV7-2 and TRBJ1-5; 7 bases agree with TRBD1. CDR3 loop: CASSLGNRGSAQHF. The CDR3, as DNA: TGTGCCAGCAGCTTAGGAAACAGGGGAAGTGCCCAGCATTTT.